The 14 T cell receptor beta chains below come from one sample, sequenced in a study of T cells in Graves' hyperthyroidism and ophthalmopathy (dated by TCRdb to between 2018 and 2021). Libraries were built with multiplex PCR. TCRdb shows the sequencer as Illumina HiSeq 2000. The TCR beta CDR3 regions were amplified from the RNA transcripts. A first-round RT-PCR of the TCR CDR3 used the HTBI primer set with the Qiagen OneStep RT-PCR kit. The raw public reads went through TCRdb reprocessing: fastp at Q25, MiXCR clone calling, in-frame beta chains kept. Identical CDR3 proteins give one entry, which carries the most common genes and DNA. For this sample there are hundreds of thousands of distinct CDR3 sequences; 35% to 45% appear just once. Clones ranked in the top ten supply around 9.3% of the sample. The sequencing input was blood. Every receptor here comes from a young man with Graves' hyperthyroidism.

This rearrangement joins TRBV7-9 to TRBJ2-7; D is possibly TRBD1 (5 bases). V gave up 1 base and J gave up 3 bases, with 13 bases separating them. This CDR3 spans 15 amino acids. The germline CDR1 and CDR2 sequences are SEHNR and FQNEAQ (reference sequence). The CDR3 is CASSLVQGPIYEQYF. The CDR3 coding sequence is TGTGCCAGCAGCTTAGTCCAGGGCCCAATCTACGAGCAGTACTTC.

This clonotype was seen repeatedly, ten times or more. V is TRBV7-9 and J is TRBJ1-4; no definite D call. In germline, CDR1 is SEHNR, CDR2 FQNEAQ (reference sequence). There are 13 residues in the CDR3. V lost 2 bases, J lost 10 bases, and 11 bases lay in between. DNA of the CDR3: TGTGCCAGCAGCTTAAGGTCTGAGGGAAAACTGTTTTTT. Protein sequence: CASSLRSEGKLFF.

This clonotype was detected once. This chain links TRBV10-3 with TRBJ1-4, with 8 bases fitting TRBD1. V gave up 7 bases and J gave up 6 bases; unmatched junction bases: 4. CDR1 and CDR2 (germline): ENHRY, SYGVKD. This CDR3 contains 13 residues. The CDR3 loop is CAITPGQDEKLFF. The CDR3 nucleotides are TGTGCCATCACCCCGGGACAGGATGAAAAACTGTTTTTT.

This clonotype has a count of ten or more. The chain employs TRBV5-1 and TRBJ1-1, with TRBD1 matching 12 bases. Trimming cost V 3 bases and J 6 bases; bases outside gene matches: 3. The germline V gene encodes CDR1 SGHRS and CDR2 YFSETQ. The CDR3 totals 14 residues. The CDR3 reads CASSSGQGAPEAFF. CDR3 nucleotide sequence: TGCGCCAGCAGCTCGGGACAGGGGGCCCCTGAAGCTTTCTTT. Combining the CDR3 with reference TRBV5-1 and TRBJ1-1 gives the whole variable domain KAGVTQTPRYLIKTRGQQVTLSCSPISGHRSVSWYQQTPGQGLQFLFEYFSETQRNKGNFPGRFSGRQFSNSRSEMNVSTLELGDSALYLCASSSGQGAPEAFFGQGTRLTVV.

This chain uses TRBV12-3 or TRBV12-4 with TRBJ2-7, with no clear D. This CDR3 has 13 residues. Between the trimmed V and J ends, which lost 1 base and 5 bases, there was a span of 9 bases. CDR3 DNA: TGTGCCAGCAGTTTAGGGGTGAGGAACGAGCAGTACTTC. Protein sequence: CASSLGVRNEQYF.

This clonotype was recorded many times. V and J are TRBV20-1 and TRBJ1-3, with D unclear. Germline CDR1 is DFQATT and CDR2 is SNEGSKA (reference sequence). V shed 1 base and J shed 3 bases, with 7 bases lying between them. The CDR3 contains 13 residues. CDR3 sequence (DNA): TGCAGTGCTAGAGTGGGAAGTGGAAACACCATATATTTT. Protein sequence: CSARVGSGNTIYF.

The chain is built from TRBV20-1 and TRBJ2-5; 8 bases agree with TRBD2. The germline V gene encodes CDR1 DFQATT and CDR2 SNEGSKA (reference sequence). This CDR3 has 13 residues. J was trimmed by 10 bases and V by 6 bases; bases with no gene match: 13. The CDR3 coding sequence is TGCAGTGCAAGGGACGGCGGCGCGGGGGGCCAGTACTTC. This codes for CSARDGGAGGQYF.

A few counts support this clonotype. The chain couples TRBV5-5 to TRBJ1-3; 9 nucleotides match TRBD1. The length of the CDR3 is 16 residues. In germline, CDR1 is SGHKS, CDR2 YYEKEE (reference sequence). V shed 5 bases and J 0 bases; nucleotides not matched to a gene: 6. Written as DNA, the CDR3 is TGTGCCAGCAGTCGACAGGGGGAAGGCTCTGGAAACACCATATATTTT. The encoded protein is CASSRQGEGSGNTIYF.

CDR3: CARPPGSNQPQHF. CDR3 nucleotide sequence: TGTGCTCGCCCCCCCGGTAGCAATCAGCCCCAGCATTTT. The chain combines TRBV9 with TRBJ1-5; D gene uncertain. The CDR3 runs 13 residues. Looked up from germline, CDR1 is SGDLS and CDR2 is YYNGEE.

This clonotype was seen a few times. The DNA for the CDR3 is TGTGCCAGCACCTCACAGAGCTACGAGCAGTACTTC. Translating gives CASTSQSYEQYF. The chain links TRBV2 to TRBJ2-7; no firm D call. The CDR3 is made up of 12 amino acids. The V end was cut by 7 bases, the J end by 3 bases, with 10 bases between. Germline CDR1 and CDR2: SNHLY and FYNNEI.

The gene calls are TRBV7-3 and TRBJ2-6, with no clear D. Deletions cut 2 bases from V and 1 base from J, with 9 bases between. The germline V gene encodes CDR1 SGHTA and CDR2 FQGTGA. The CDR3 loop spans 16 amino acids. For the CDR3, the DNA is TGTGCCAGCAGCTTATACGAGAGATCTGGGGCCAACGTCCTGACTTTC. This gives the protein CASSLYERSGANVLTF. The variable domain in full, with the rest retrieved from reference TRBV7-3 and TRBJ2-6, is GAGVSQTPSNKVTEKGKYVELRCDPISGHTALYWYRQSLGQGPEFLIYFQGTGAADDSGLPNDRFFAVRPEGSVSTLKIQRTERGDSAVYLCASSLYERSGANVLTFGAGSRLTVL.

With respect to this clonotype: The junction departs from germline at one end; a sequencing error may be responsible. The V call is TRBV10-3, the J call TRBJ1-2; 9 positions match TRBD1. Germline lookup yields CDR1 ENHRY and CDR2 SYGVKD. The CDR3 is made up of 16 amino acids. CDR3 protein: CASSGDRVSFLHGYTF. CDR3 nucleotides: TGTGCCAGCAGTGGGGACAGGGTCTCGTTCCTCCATGGCTACACCTTC.

The chain uses TRBV7-2 and TRBJ2-2, with D possibly being TRBD1 (6 bases). The CDR3 is made up of 14 amino acids. Germline V gene data show CDR1 as SGHTA and CDR2 as FQGNSA. V lost 5 bases, J lost 4 bases, and 11 bases lay in between. The CDR3 loop reads CASSTQGSTGELFF. In DNA, the CDR3 is TGTGCCAGCAGCACACAGGGAAGCACCGGGGAGCTGTTTTTT.

This clonotype was picked up many times. The chain is built from TRBV29-1 and TRBJ2-2, with 8 nucleotides matching TRBD1. This CDR3 has 12 amino acids. The V segment lost 6 bases and the J segment 5 bases; nucleotides outside the gene matches: 2. The germline gives CDR1 SQVTM, CDR2 ANQGSEA. CDR3 amino acids: CSVWTGTGELFF. The CDR3 DNA sequence: TGCAGCGTATGGACAGGGACCGGGGAGCTGTTTTTT.